This T cell receptor (beta chain) was observed in a study of OX40 agonist ivuxolimab in advanced cancers. Across the study: In this trial design, patients received ivuxolimab intravenously at 0.01 to 10 mg/kg every 2 weeks.

CDR3 length: 15 amino acids. Germline CDR1 is SGHNT and CDR2 is YYREEE (reference sequence). The V end was cut by 4 bases, the J end by 3 bases, with 16 bases between. On this clone: Its antigen is not known.

Here immunoSEQ multiplex PCR was the method, and the copy in TCRdb shows in-frame clones only, minus some. The sample records 55,000 to 75,000 clones, about nine tenths being singletons. Regarding the study as a whole: On average, CD8+ T cells showed a greater number of expanded clones than CD4+.

The receptor was isolated from an adult with an advanced solid tumor such as melanoma, head and neck, liver or kidney cancer. The material was CD4+ or CD8+ T cells sorted from blood, obtained in a trial of the OX40 agonist ivuxolimab. V is TRBV5-4 and J is TRBJ2-5; D is perhaps TRBD1 or TRBD2 (5 bases each). CDR3 DNA sequence: TGTGCCAGCAGCCCCGGGTGGGGGATTGAAGAGACCCAGTACTTC. As protein: CASSPGWGIEETQYF.